Shown below are 28 T cell receptor beta chains from a single sample sequenced in a study of blood T cell repertoires in COVID-19 (dated by TCRdb to 2018 to 2020). The method behind the library was the immunoSEQ multiplex PCR assay. TCRdb re-hosts the immuneACCESS table, in-frame sequences only. Its copies lack some clones; in the studies checked, an unresolved V gene accounts for under half of them, and the cause for the rest is not known. The sample table records approximately 180,000 clones; 80% to 90% of these occur just once. The top ten clonotypes cover approximately 14% of the sample. The specimen sequenced was PBMCs or T cells enriched from blood (not recorded which). Receptor source: a man aged 50 to 59 who had recovered from COVID-19.

The J gene is TRBJ2-5, the V gene TRBV6-2 or TRBV6-3, with TRBD1 matching 9 bases. Trimming at V came to 2 bases and at J to 2 bases, leaving 6 bases not matched to a gene. Germline loops: CDR1 MNHEY, CDR2 SVGEGT. The CDR3 contains 16 residues. The CDR3 sequence is CASSYTGQGFQETQYF. The CDR3, as DNA: TGTGCCAGCAGTTACACGGGACAGGGTTTTCAAGAGACCCAGTACTTC.

The CDR3 region is CASSVDRGRGELFF. CDR3 in DNA: TGTGCCAGCAGCGTAGACAGGGGGCGCGGGGAGCTGTTTTTT. V usage is TRBV9 and J usage is TRBJ2-2, with TRBD1 identical over 9 bases. With V trimmed by 0 bases and J by 7 bases, 1 base remained unmatched. The CDR3 consists of 14 residues. The V gene's germline CDR1 is SGDLS and CDR2 YYNGEE.

The chain recombines TRBV4-2 with TRBJ1-4, with TRBD1 matching 7 bases. Germline assignment: CDR1 LGHNA and CDR2 YNFKEQ. J was trimmed by 4 bases and V by 0 bases; bases with no gene match: 8. The CDR3 has 17 residues. Written as DNA, the CDR3 is TGTGCCAGCAGCCAAGATATGGCGGGACAGATTAATGAAAAACTGTTTTTT. It encodes CASSQDMAGQINEKLFF.

A single count supports this clone. The genes are TRBV19 and TRBJ1-2; D gene ambiguous. V was pared by 3 bases and J by 4 bases, with 15 bases between. This CDR3 spans 15 amino acids. Looked up from germline, CDR1 is LNHDA and CDR2 is SQIVND (reference sequence). The CDR3 coding sequence is TGTGCCAGTAGTATTGCGGGGATACAGATCTATGGCTACACCTTC. Protein product: CASSIAGIQIYGYTF.

The genes are TRBV10-2 and TRBJ2-7; 7 bases match TRBD1. V was clipped by 3 bases and J by 0 bases; unmatched bases: 2. The V gene's germline CDR1 is WSHSY and CDR2 SAAADI. This CDR3 is built from 14 residues. The CDR3 DNA sequence: TGCGCCAGCAGTGATTGGGACAGCTCCTACGAGCAGTACTTC. It translates to CASSDWDSSYEQYF.

This chain joins TRBV14 and TRBJ2-7, with D perhaps TRBD1 (5 bases). Germline V gives CDR1 SGHDN, CDR2 FVKESK. V was clipped by 2 bases and J by 2 bases, with 13 bases between them. The CDR3 runs 15 residues. The chain's CDR3 is CASSQLSTGAYEQYF. In nucleotides, the CDR3 is TGTGCCAGCAGCCAACTGAGCACAGGCGCCTACGAGCAGTACTTC.

The chain joins TRBV7-9 to TRBJ2-6; perhaps TRBD1 as D (6 bases). Trimming left V 2 bases short and J 0 bases short, with 11 bases between. This CDR3 has 17 amino acids. Germline-derived CDR1 and CDR2 are SEHNR and FQNEAQ (reference sequence). Here the CDR3 DNA reads TGTGCCAGCAGCTTAAAGGGACATCGCTCTGGGGCCAACGTCCTGACTTTC. Protein product: CASSLKGHRSGANVLTF.

This clone was seen a single time. This sequence joins TRBV18 and TRBJ1-5; D possibly corresponds to TRBD1 (5 bases). This CDR3 spans 13 amino acids. CDR1 and CDR2 (germline): KGHSH, LQKENI. The V end was cut by 5 bases, the J end by 5 bases, with 10 bases between. The CDR3 DNA reads as TGTGCCAGCTCATCAGGGTTGGATCAGCCCCAGCATTTT. It encodes CASSSGLDQPQHF.

With regard to this clone: The sample carries other DNA sequences with the same CDR3. This chain links TRBV18 with TRBJ1-1, with D uncertain. V was clipped by 3 bases and J by 1 base, with 9 bases between them. Germline V CDR1 and CDR2: KGHSH, LQKENI. The CDR3 sequence is 14 residues long. The CDR3 DNA is TGTGCCAGCTCACCTCTCACGGGGAACACTGAAGCTTTCTTT. Its protein product is CASSPLTGNTEAFF.

V is TRBV28 and J is TRBJ1-4; 9 nucleotides agree with TRBD1. Losses at the gene ends were 4 bases for V and 8 bases for J; bases not matched to a gene: 8. CDR1 MDHEN and CDR2 SYDVKM come from the germline V gene. This CDR3 is 15 amino acids long. CDR3 DNA sequence: TGTGCCAGCAGTTCAACCGGGACAGGGAGAGAAAAACTGTTTTTT. Protein sequence: CASSSTGTGREKLFF.

This chain uses TRBV7-3 with TRBJ2-3; D gene uncertain. CDR3 length equals 16 residues. Trimming cost V 2 bases and J 0 bases, with 12 bases left between them. CDR1 is SGHTA, CDR2 FQGTGA, per germline. This CDR3 is CASSLLGYGSTDTQYF. As DNA, the CDR3 is TGTGCCAGCAGCTTACTAGGCTACGGAAGCACAGATACGCAGTATTTT.

Concerning this clone: Within the sample, other DNA sequences also encode this same CDR3. CDR3 sequence (DNA): TGTGCCAGCAGCGTAGCGGGGGGGCTGGTAGAGACCCAGTACTTC. The encoded protein is CASSVAGGLVETQYF. J is TRBJ2-5 and V is TRBV9; 8 nucleotides align to TRBD2. V shed 0 bases, J shed 4 bases, and the junction held 5 bases outside the gene matches. The germline CDR1 and CDR2 sequences are SGDLS and YYNGEE. The CDR3 consists of 15 residues. Based on the CDR3 plus reference TRBV9 and TRBJ2-5, the full variable domain is DSGVTQTPKHLITATGQRVTLRCSPRSGDLSVYWYQQSLDQGLQFLIQYYNGEERAKGNILERFSAQQFPDLHSELNLSSLELGDSALYFCASSVAGGLVETQYFGPGTRLLVL.

The chain combines TRBV28 with TRBJ1-5; TRBD1 is a possible D gene (5 bases). The germline V and J ends were trimmed by 6 bases and 2 bases, with 11 bases remaining between them. Looked up from germline, CDR1 is MDHEN and CDR2 is SYDVKM. The CDR3 sequence is 14 residues long. The CDR3 reads CASRKGGGNQPQHF. The CDR3 region has the DNA TGTGCCAGCAGAAAAGGAGGGGGCAATCAGCCCCAGCATTTT.

This clone was seen only once. CDR3 loop: CSAKKTGIQFF. The DNA of the CDR3 is TGCAGTGCTAAAAAAACAGGGATTCAGTTCTTC. The genes are TRBV20-1 and TRBJ2-1, with a possible D match to TRBD1 (6 bases). V lost 4 bases to trimming and J lost 13 bases, with 14 bases between them. The CDR3 is made up of 11 amino acids. Per the germline V gene, CDR1 is DFQATT and CDR2 is SNEGSKA (reference sequence).

The rearrangement joins TRBV2 to TRBJ1-2; 9 nucleotides match TRBD1. This CDR3 spans 13 amino acids. Looked up from germline, CDR1 is SNHLY and CDR2 is FYNNEI. The V segment lost 7 bases and the J segment 2 bases; nucleotides outside the gene matches: 2. As DNA, the CDR3 is TGTGCCAGCAAGGGACAGGGAAACTATGGCTACACCTTC. It codes for CASKGQGNYGYTF.

The rearrangement joins TRBV19 to TRBJ1-1; possible D gene TRBD1, 6 bases. The germline gives CDR1 LNHDA, CDR2 SQIVND (reference sequence). The V and J ends lost 3 bases and 0 bases respectively, with 11 bases between them. The CDR3 has 15 residues. CDR3 coding DNA: TGTGCCAGTAGTATGTTGGACAGACTGAACACTGAAGCTTTCTTT. It yields the protein CASSMLDRLNTEAFF.

This clone was picked up one time. The chain recombines TRBV7-2 with TRBJ1-4; D is possibly TRBD1 (6 bases). CDR1 is SGHTA and CDR2 is FQGNSA in the germline V gene. V lost 5 bases and J lost 8, with 21 bases in between. The CDR3 totals 16 residues. The CDR3 reads CASSAREGVSGEKLFF. In DNA, the CDR3 is TGTGCCAGCAGCGCCAGGGAGGGGGTCTCGGGCGAAAAACTGTTTTTT.

The chain is built from TRBV5-1 and TRBJ2-3; D is perhaps TRBD2 (6 bases). Per germline, CDR1 SGHRS and CDR2 YFSETQ. The CDR3 totals 16 residues. Trimming shortened V by 4 bases and J by 4 bases, and 19 bases separated the two germline ends. CDR3 sequence: CASSRGDGGIADTQYF. In DNA, the CDR3 is TGCGCCAGCAGCAGGGGCGACGGAGGGATCGCAGATACGCAGTATTTT.

The chain recombines TRBV7-9 with TRBJ2-3; TRBD2 aligns across 11 bases. The CDR3 loop spans 15 amino acids. The V and J ends lost 5 bases and 2 bases, in that order; junction bases with no gene match: 3. Germline CDR1 SEHNR, CDR2 FQNEAQ (reference sequence). This chain's CDR3 is CASSALAGVTDTQYF. The CDR3 DNA is TGTGCCAGCAGCGCACTAGCGGGGGTCACAGATACGCAGTATTTT.

This clone occurred a few times. The chain has TRBV19 and TRBJ2-7; D is possibly TRBD2 (5 bases). CDR1 and CDR2 from the germline V gene are LNHDA and SQIVND (reference sequence). CDR3 length equals 13 residues. Trimming cost V 7 bases and J 6 bases, with 16 bases left between them. The DNA for the CDR3 is TGTGCCAGTAAGGACGCGACGAGGGTCGAGCAGTACTTC. It codes for CASKDATRVEQYF.

The chain recombines TRBV12-3 or TRBV12-4 with TRBJ2-2; D remains ambiguous. Trimming left V 3 bases short and J 7 bases short, with 3 bases between. This CDR3 comprises 11 residues. In DNA form, the CDR3 reads TGTGCCAGCAGTTTTCTCGGGGAGCTGTTTTTT. Translating gives CASSFLGELFF.

The V gene is TRBV6-5, the J gene TRBJ1-5; the D gene is possibly TRBD1 (5 bases). The CDR3 has 15 amino acids. With 0 bases removed from V and 7 bases from J, the gap between germline ends came to 13 bases. The germline gives CDR1 MNHEY, CDR2 SVGAGI. The CDR3, as DNA: TGTGCCAGCAGTTACTCGAATCAGGGTAAGCAGCCCCAGCATTTT. Protein product: CASSYSNQGKQPQHF.

The V and J genes are TRBV7-9 and TRBJ2-7, with 7 bases identical to TRBD1. The V and J ends lost 3 bases and 6 bases, in that order; junction bases with no gene match: 11. This CDR3 region has 15 residues. Germline V gene sequence: CDR1 SEHNR, CDR2 FQNEAQ (reference sequence). CDR3 sequence (DNA): TGTGCCAGCAGCTTGACAGGGCTGGGCACCTCCGAGCAGTACTTC. Protein sequence: CASSLTGLGTSEQYF.

The chain joins TRBV19 to TRBJ2-1; 7 nucleotides agree with TRBD2. J gave up 0 bases and V 5 bases, and 4 bases lay outside the gene matches. This CDR3 is built from 15 residues. CDR1 is LNHDA, CDR2 SQIVND, per germline (reference sequence). CDR3 sequence (DNA): TGTGCCAGTAGTCCTAGCGGTAGCTCCTACAATGAGCAGTTCTTC. It yields the protein CASSPSGSSYNEQFF.

The chain employs TRBV18 and TRBJ1-3; possibly TRBD1 for D (5 bases). With 1 base removed from V and 0 bases from J, the gap between germline ends came to 10 bases. CDR1 is KGHSH, CDR2 LQKENI, per germline. The CDR3 sequence is 16 residues long. CDR3 loop: CASSPRQGGSGNTIYF. The CDR3, as DNA: TGTGCCAGCTCACCACGTCAGGGAGGCTCTGGAAACACCATATATTTT.

The chain combines TRBV5-1 with TRBJ1-3; no reliable D call. Trimming left V 4 bases short and J 1 base short, with 21 bases between. This CDR3 spans 18 amino acids. Germline values: CDR1 SGHRS, CDR2 YFSETQ. CDR3 amino acids: CASSPRVGVGDSGNTIYF. In DNA form, the CDR3 reads TGCGCCAGCAGCCCCCGTGTGGGCGTGGGCGATTCTGGAAACACCATATATTTT.

The chain recombines TRBV24-1 with TRBJ2-1; tentative D call: TRBD1 (6 bases). The CDR3 is 16 residues long. With 4 bases removed from V and 8 bases from J, the gap between germline ends came to 20 bases. Germline CDR1 KGHDR, CDR2 SFDVKD. The CDR3: CATSDPDSRRLDEQFF. CDR3 bases: TGTGCCACCAGTGACCCGGACAGTCGGAGGTTAGATGAGCAGTTCTTC.

The chain carries TRBV19 and TRBJ1-6; D is uncertain. Germline-derived CDR1 and CDR2 are LNHDA and SQIVND (reference sequence). Trimming pared 3 bases from V and 5 bases from J, leaving 11 bases between. This CDR3 comprises 15 residues. CDR3 coding DNA: TGTGCCAGTAGTATCTCCATGACAAATAATTCACCCCTCCACTTT. It codes for CASSISMTNNSPLHF. The whole variable domain, filled in from reference TRBV19 and TRBJ1-6, reads DGGITQSPKYLFRKEGQNVTLSCEQNLNHDAMYWYRQDPGQGLRLIYYSQIVNDFQKGDIAEGYSVSREKKESFPLTVTSAQKNPTAFYLCASSISMTNNSPLHFGNGTRLTVT.